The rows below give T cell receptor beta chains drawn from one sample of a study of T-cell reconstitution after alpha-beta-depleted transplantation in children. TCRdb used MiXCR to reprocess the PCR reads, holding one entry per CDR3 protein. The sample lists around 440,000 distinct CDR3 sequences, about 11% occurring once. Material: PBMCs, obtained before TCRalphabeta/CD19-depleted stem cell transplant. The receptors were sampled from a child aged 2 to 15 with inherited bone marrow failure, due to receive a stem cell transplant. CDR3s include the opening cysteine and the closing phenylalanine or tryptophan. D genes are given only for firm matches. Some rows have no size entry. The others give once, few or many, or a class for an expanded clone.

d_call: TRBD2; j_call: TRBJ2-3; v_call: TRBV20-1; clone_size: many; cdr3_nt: TGCAGTGCTGCGGGACTAGCGGGCGCGAACACAGATACGCAGTATTTT; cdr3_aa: CSAAGLAGANTDTQYF
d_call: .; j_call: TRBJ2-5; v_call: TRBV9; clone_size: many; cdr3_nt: TGTGCCAGCAGCGGAAGCGCTTGGGAGCAAGAGACCCAGTACTTC; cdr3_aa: CASSGSAWEQETQYF
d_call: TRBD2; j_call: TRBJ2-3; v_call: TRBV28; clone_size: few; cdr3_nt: TGTGCCAGCAGCAACTTAGCGGGAGGGCTCGCGCAGTATTTT; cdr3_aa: CASSNLAGGLAQYF
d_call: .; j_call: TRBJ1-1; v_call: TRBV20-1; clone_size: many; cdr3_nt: TGCAGTGCTTTTGGTGTCACTGAAGCTTTCTTT; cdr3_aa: CSAFGVTEAFF
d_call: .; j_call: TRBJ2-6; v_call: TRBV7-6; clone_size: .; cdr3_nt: TGTGCCAGCAGCTTAGGGGTCCCCGGGGCCAACGTCCTGACTTTC; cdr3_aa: CASSLGVPGANVLTF
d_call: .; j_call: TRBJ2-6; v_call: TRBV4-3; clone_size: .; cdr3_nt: TGCGCCAGCAGCCAAGCGGTTGGGGCCAACGTCCTGACTTTC; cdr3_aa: CASSQAVGANVLTF
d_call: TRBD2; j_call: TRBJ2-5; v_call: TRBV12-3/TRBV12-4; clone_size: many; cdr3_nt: TGTGCCAGCAGTGACCAGGGACTAGTCCGGGAGACCCAGTACTTC; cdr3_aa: CASSDQGLVRETQYF
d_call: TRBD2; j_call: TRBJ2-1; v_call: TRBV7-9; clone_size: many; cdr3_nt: TGTGCCAGCGGCGCCACTAGCGGGAGGGCAGCTGAGCAGTTCTTC; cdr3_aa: CASGATSGRAAEQFF
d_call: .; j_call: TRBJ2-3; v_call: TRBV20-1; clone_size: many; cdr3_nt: TGCAGTGTTTCTCACCTAGCGGATGGGGGGCATACGCAGTATTTT; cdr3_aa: CSVSHLADGGHTQYF
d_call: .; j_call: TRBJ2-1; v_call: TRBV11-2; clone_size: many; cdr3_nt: TGTGCCAGCAGCTTGACGATAAATGAGCAGTTCTTC; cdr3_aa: CASSLTINEQFF